Shown below are 5 T cell receptor beta chains from a single sample sequenced in a study of CD8+ T cells in alopecia areata. Treatment described: oral pan-JAK inhibitor, 5-10 mg twice daily. Reverse transcription of extracted RNA yielded cDNA, which provided the sequencing template. The repertoire was sequenced with immunoSEQ multiplex PCR; TCRdb's copy has only in-frame clones and lacks some. The sample carries some 170,000 clones, 58% recorded once. The specimen was CD4+ T cells sorted from blood, collected around week 55, from a patient treated with tofacitinib. The receptors come from a human donor with alopecia areata.

This clone was counted between two and nine times. The chain couples TRBV29-1 to TRBJ2-1, with D perhaps matching TRBD1 (5 bases). Germline V gene data show CDR1 as SQVTM and CDR2 as ANQGSEA. CDR3 length: 13 amino acids. Trimming took 6 bases from V and 2 from J, leaving 11 bases between them. The CDR3 spells CSVATETYNEQFF. The CDR3 DNA reads TGCAGCGTGGCGACAGAGACCTACAATGAGCAGTTCTTC.

The rearrangement links TRBV30 to TRBJ2-7; 9 bases line up with TRBD2. The CDR3 has 15 amino acids. V shed 0 bases and J 0 bases; nucleotides not matched to a gene: 3. Per the germline V gene, CDR1 is GTSNPN and CDR2 is SVGIG (reference sequence). The CDR3 nucleotides read TGTGCCTGGAGTGTAGGCGGGGGGGACTCCTACGAGCAGTACTTC. Protein sequence: CAWSVGGGDSYEQYF.

V and J are TRBV30 and TRBJ2-1; TRBD1 matches at 9 bases. Germline lookup yields CDR1 GTSNPN and CDR2 SVGIG (reference sequence). This CDR3 has 16 residues. Trimming at V came to 4 bases and at J to 4 bases, leaving 11 bases not matched to a gene. The CDR3 DNA sequence: TGTGCCTGGACCCCGGCCGGACAGGGGATATACAATGAGCAGTTCTTC. This translates into CAWTPAGQGIYNEQFF.

As to this clone: The identical CDR3 is also encoded by other nucleotide sequences in the sample. V gene TRBV30 combines with J gene TRBJ1-2, with 11 bases lining up with TRBD1. Unmatched junction bases numbered 2, after V lost 3 bases and J lost 8 bases. CDR1 and CDR2 (germline): GTSNPN, SVGIG (reference sequence). The CDR3 length is 12 residues. CDR3 sequence reads: CAWRGQGGGYTF. The DNA of the CDR3 is TGTGCCTGGAGGGGACAGGGGGGAGGCTACACCTTC.

This chain uses TRBV30 with TRBJ1-6; D is perhaps TRBD1 (5 bases). Germline CDR1 GTSNPN, CDR2 SVGIG (reference sequence). Trimming removed 4 bases from V and 7 bases from J, with 14 bases in between. The CDR3 contains 14 residues. In nucleotides, the CDR3 is TGTGCCTGGAAGGTAGGGGCACGGAATTCACCCCTCCACTTT. Its translation: CAWKVGARNSPLHF.